These 21 T cell receptor beta chains were sequenced from one sample in a study of blood T cell repertoires in COVID-19. TCRdb's copy holds only in-frame clones and misses some; the assay was immunoSEQ multiplex PCR. The repertoire consists of roughly 140,000 clones, with around 79% occurring once and the leading ten covering 7% to 9%. Material for sequencing was peripheral blood. The receptor source for this set is a man aged 50 or older with active or convalescent COVID-19.

The J gene is TRBJ2-5, the V gene TRBV28; the D gene is possibly TRBD1 (6 bases). Germline CDR1 is MDHEN and CDR2 is SYDVKM. The CDR3 has 12 residues. Between the trimmed V and J ends, which lost 6 bases and 7 bases, there was a span of 12 bases. As DNA, the CDR3 is TGTGCCAGCAGGGACAGCTCGGGGACCCAGTACTTC. It is translated as CASRDSSGTQYF.

J is TRBJ1-1 and V is TRBV18; D unclear. Trimming pared 6 bases from V and 5 bases from J, leaving 16 bases between. Germline V gives CDR1 KGHSH, CDR2 LQKENI. This CDR3 region has 14 residues. The CDR3 loop reads CASSPVTSGTEAFF. The CDR3 DNA is TGTGCCAGCTCCCCGGTGACATCAGGTACTGAAGCTTTCTTT.

This clone has a handful of counts. This chain joins TRBV12-3 or TRBV12-4 and TRBJ2-1, with D maybe TRBD2 (6 bases). The V and J ends lost 3 bases and 10 bases respectively, with 7 bases between them. The CDR3 covers 11 residues. As DNA, the CDR3 is TGTGCCAGCAGTTTCAGCGGGGAGCAGTTCTTC. Translating gives CASSFSGEQFF.

This chain uses TRBV28 with TRBJ2-5; 9 positions match TRBD2. This CDR3 spans 15 amino acids. The V gene end was trimmed by 5 bases and the J gene end by 5 bases; junction bases not matched to a gene: 9. Germline CDR1 and CDR2: MDHEN and SYDVKM. The CDR3 DNA reads TGTGCCAGCAGTCCCGTAGCGGGAGTCCCGGAGACCCAGTACTTC. Its protein product is CASSPVAGVPETQYF.

This chain uses TRBV2 with TRBJ2-5; tentatively, D is TRBD1 (5 bases). V lost 2 bases, J lost 4 bases, and 5 bases lay in between. The V gene's germline CDR1 is SNHLY and CDR2 FYNNEI. The CDR3 has 12 amino acids. The CDR3: CASSEQGETQYF. The CDR3 DNA sequence: TGTGCCAGCAGTGAACAGGGAGAGACCCAGTACTTC.

The chain joins TRBV18 to TRBJ2-1, with 7 positions matching TRBD1. There are 14 residues in the CDR3. Germline V CDR1 and CDR2: KGHSH, LQKENI. The ends lost 3 bases at V and 4 bases at J; junction bases unmatched: 3. The CDR3 reads CASSPGQRYNEQFF. The CDR3 nucleotides read TGTGCCAGCTCACCGGGACAGAGATACAATGAGCAGTTCTTC. Full variable domain (outside the CDR3, taken from reference TRBV18 and TRBJ2-1): NAGVMQNPRHLVRRRGQEARLRCSPMKGHSHVYWYRQLPEEGLKFMVYLQKENIIDESGMPKERFSAEFPKEGPSILRIQQVVRGDSAAYFCASSPGQRYNEQFFGPGTRLTVL.

The chain recombines TRBV11-2 with TRBJ2-3, with D tentatively TRBD2 (6 bases). Germline CDR1 reads SGHAT; CDR2 reads FQNNGV. This CDR3 comprises 16 residues. V was shortened by 5 bases and J by 1 base, with 16 bases between the two germline ends. DNA for the CDR3: TGTGCCAGCAGCGCCCGATCGGGGACTGGCACAGATACGCAGTATTTT. It yields the protein CASSARSGTGTDTQYF.

The rearrangement joins TRBV11-3 to TRBJ2-3; TRBD2 matches 7 bases. The CDR3 is 15 residues long. Per germline, CDR1 SGHNT and CDR2 YENEEA. With V trimmed by 0 bases and J by 2 bases, 2 bases remained unmatched. CDR3 region: CASSLDRGVTDTQYF. The CDR3 nucleotides read TGTGCCAGCAGCTTAGATCGGGGGGTCACAGATACGCAGTATTTT. The whole variable domain, filled in from reference TRBV11-3 and TRBJ2-3, reads EAGVVQSPRYKIIEKKQPVAFWCNPISGHNTLYWYLQNLGQGPELLIRYENEEAVDDSQLPKDRFSAERLKGVDSTLKIQPAELGDSAVYLCASSLDRGVTDTQYFGPGTRLTVL.

The V call is TRBV4-1, the J call TRBJ2-4; D is possibly TRBD2 (5 bases). CDR1 and CDR2 from the germline V gene are MGHRA and YSYEKL. V gave up 1 base and J gave up 5 bases, with 6 bases separating them. The CDR3 loop spans 13 amino acids. The CDR3 nucleotides read TGCGCCAGCAGCCAAGCCGGGGAAAACATTCAGTACTTC. Its protein is CASSQAGENIQYF.

The chain couples TRBV5-6 to TRBJ1-2; 8 nucleotides agree with TRBD1. Trimming cost V 1 base and J 3 bases; bases outside gene matches: 5. Germline V gene lookup returns CDR1 SGHDT and CDR2 YYEEEE. The CDR3 has 15 amino acids. The chain's CDR3 is CASSLSGGAYYGYTF. The CDR3 DNA sequence: TGTGCCAGCAGCTTGTCAGGGGGCGCCTACTATGGCTACACCTTC.

The chain couples TRBV10-3 to TRBJ1-3; D gene ambiguous. The V end lost 10 bases, the J end lost 4 bases, and 20 bases lay between the germline ends. The CDR3 contains 15 residues. Germline V CDR1 and CDR2: ENHRY, SYGVKD. The CDR3 DNA sequence: TGTGCCACGGCCCTTTCGGCGGGAGAAGGAAACACCATATATTTT. Protein: CATALSAGEGNTIYF.

The chain joins TRBV5-1 to TRBJ1-5; 12 nucleotides agree with TRBD1. The J segment lost 2 bases and the V segment lost 4 bases, leaving 7 bases of the junction unmatched. The CDR3 has 17 amino acids. From germline, CDR1 is SGHRS and CDR2 YFSETQ. The CDR3 is CASSPGTGGSGNQPQHF. For the CDR3, the DNA is TGCGCCAGCAGCCCCGGGACAGGGGGCTCGGGCAATCAGCCCCAGCATTTT.

This clone turned up a few times. The chain links TRBV3-1 (or the pseudogene TRBV3-2) to TRBJ2-3; tentatively, D is TRBD2 (5 bases). V shed 1 base and J shed 7 bases, with 18 bases lying between them. The CDR3 has 16 amino acids. Germline-derived CDR1 and CDR2 are LGHDT and YNNKEL (reference sequence). The CDR3 here is CASSQGAGEPDHTQYF. The CDR3 DNA reads TGTGCCAGCAGCCAAGGGGCCGGGGAGCCCGACCATACGCAGTATTTT.

The V and J genes are TRBV27 and TRBJ2-3; 7 bases agree with TRBD2. V was clipped by 3 bases and J by 0 bases; unmatched bases: 6. The CDR3 loop spans 16 amino acids. Germline V gene lookup returns CDR1 MNHEY and CDR2 SMNVEV (reference sequence). In DNA, the CDR3 is TGTGCCAGCAGTTTCCTACTAGCGACTAGCACAGATACGCAGTATTTT. Translation gives CASSFLLATSTDTQYF.

This CDR3 is CASSEQQGADTGELFF. The CDR3 DNA sequence: TGTGCCAGCAGTGAGCAACAGGGGGCGGACACCGGGGAGCTGTTTTTT. The rearrangement links TRBV6-4 to TRBJ2-2; 9 bases fit TRBD1. V shed 3 bases and J 3 bases; nucleotides not matched to a gene: 5. The CDR3 has 16 residues. Per germline, CDR1 MRHNA and CDR2 SNTAGT.

The chain joins TRBV11-1 to TRBJ2-2, with 10 bases matching TRBD2. The CDR3 runs 15 residues. Germline V gives CDR1 SGHAT, CDR2 FQDESV (reference sequence). V dropped 5 bases and J dropped 6; count of bases not matched to a gene: 6. In DNA form, the CDR3 reads TGTGCCAGCAGCCCGAGCGGGAGGGTCCCCGGGGAGCTGTTTTTT. Amino acids: CASSPSGRVPGELFF.

This clone occurred many times. The chain is built from TRBV5-4 and TRBJ2-7, with 11 bases fitting TRBD2. The germline CDR1 and CDR2 sequences are SGHNT and YYREEE (reference sequence). The V and J ends lost 3 bases and 4 bases, in that order; junction bases with no gene match: 9. This CDR3 comprises 16 residues. The CDR3 sequence is CASSYPTSGKGYEQYF. DNA for the CDR3: TGTGCCAGCAGCTATCCGACTAGCGGGAAGGGGTACGAGCAGTACTTC.

The chain links TRBV28 to TRBJ2-1, with TRBD2 identical over 14 bases. Germline values: CDR1 MDHEN, CDR2 SYDVKM. This CDR3 has 18 residues. Trimming cost V 6 bases and J 7 bases; bases outside gene matches: 14. CDR3 amino acids: CASRPRPLGLAGVNEQFF. As DNA, the CDR3 is TGTGCCAGCAGGCCGAGACCCCTGGGACTAGCGGGAGTTAATGAGCAGTTCTTC.

The table lists this clone with a few counts. CDR3: CATTANRGTEAFF. The CDR3 region has the DNA TGTGCCACCACGGCGAACAGGGGGACTGAAGCTTTCTTT. This chain connects TRBV6-5 to TRBJ1-1; 8 bases are shared with TRBD1. CDR3 length equals 13 residues. With V trimmed by 10 bases and J by 5 bases, 9 bases remained unmatched. The germline gives CDR1 MNHEY, CDR2 SVGAGI.

The J gene is TRBJ2-1, the V gene TRBV2; 8 bases match TRBD2. The germline V gene has CDR1 SNHLY and CDR2 FYNNEI. The CDR3 is 14 residues long. V lost 11 bases and J lost 5; bases outside the gene matches: 11. The chain's CDR3 is CAGQLAEQNNEQFF. CDR3 nucleotides: TGTGCCGGCCAACTAGCGGAGCAAAACAATGAGCAGTTCTTC.

V usage is TRBV3-1 (or the pseudogene TRBV3-2) and J usage is TRBJ2-1, with 9 bases fitting TRBD2. Unmatched junction bases numbered 5, after V lost 4 bases and J lost 7 bases. Germline CDR1 reads LGHDT; CDR2 reads YNNKEL (reference sequence). CDR3 length equals 14 residues. This CDR3 reads CASSLAGVWNEQFF. The CDR3 DNA is TGTGCCAGCAGCCTAGCGGGAGTTTGGAATGAGCAGTTCTTC.